Following are 14 T cell receptor beta chains from one sample sequenced in a study of multiple sclerosis patients with progressive multifocal leukoencephalopathy. The time point denotes: time of PML onset. Libraries were prepared by immunoSEQ multiplex PCR; TCRdb keeps only in-frame clonotypes and omits some of them. There are fewer than 40,000 clones in the sample; less than 90% occur only once, and 3% to 3.5% lies in the top ten. The sample was PBMCs, taken from a patient treated with natalizumab. Receptors were obtained from a human donor with progressive multifocal leukoencephalopathy.

The chain has TRBV6-1 and TRBJ2-2; 8 bases are a match to TRBD2. The junction had 11 bases not matched to a gene; V was cut back by 8 bases and J by 6 bases. CDR3 length: 15 residues. Per germline, CDR1 MNHNS and CDR2 SASEGT. The DNA for the CDR3 is TGTGCCAGCTCACCCCAGCGGGAGAAACCCGGGGAGCTGTTTTTT. This codes for CASSPQREKPGELFF.

The CDR3 reads CASTPRAGNEKLFF. As DNA, the CDR3 is TGTGCCAGCACCCCGAGAGCAGGGAATGAAAAACTGTTTTTT. V is TRBV6-1 and J is TRBJ1-4; maybe TRBD1 (5 bases). Trimming removed 7 bases at V and 5 bases at J, with 14 bases between. The germline V gene encodes CDR1 MNHNS and CDR2 SASEGT. The CDR3 sequence is 14 residues long.

The chain uses TRBV19 and TRBJ1-5; D is possibly TRBD1 (5 bases). V lost 4 bases to trimming and J lost 5 bases, with 12 bases between them. Germline V lookup: CDR1 LNHDA, CDR2 SQIVND (reference sequence). This CDR3 is built from 14 residues. Here the CDR3 reads CASSNLGGDQPQHF. As DNA, the CDR3 is TGTGCCAGTAGTAACTTGGGAGGGGATCAGCCCCAGCATTTT.

The gene calls are TRBV5-6 and TRBJ2-7, with 10 bases lining up with TRBD1. The trim removed 4 bases at V and 2 bases at J, leaving 6 bases unmatched. The CDR3 sequence is 15 residues long. Per the germline V gene, CDR1 is SGHDT and CDR2 is YYEEEE. CDR3 amino acids: CASSPGQGSTYEQYF. CDR3 DNA: TGTGCCAGCAGCCCGGGACAGGGGTCGACCTACGAGCAGTACTTC.

The chain employs TRBV7-8 and TRBJ2-7, with TRBD2 matching 8 bases. This CDR3 contains 17 residues. Germline V CDR1 and CDR2: SGHVS, FQNEAQ. V gave up 1 base and J gave up 7 bases; unmatched junction bases: 15. This CDR3 reads CASSLGVAGFRALEQYF. The CDR3 DNA reads as TGTGCCAGCAGCTTAGGGGTAGCGGGATTCCGAGCCCTAGAGCAGTACTTC.

This clone turned up a few times. This chain joins TRBV6-1 and TRBJ2-7; D assignment may be TRBD1 or TRBD2 (5 bases each). V was cut by 7 bases and J by 3 bases, with 19 bases left in between. The CDR3 totals 15 residues. Germline CDR1 and CDR2: MNHNS and SASEGT. The CDR3 loop is CASTVGAAHDYEQYF. CDR3 in DNA: TGTGCCAGCACGGTCGGGGCGGCGCACGACTACGAGCAGTACTTC.

The chain combines TRBV28 with TRBJ2-1, with TRBD2 matching 7 bases. CDR1 MDHEN and CDR2 SYDVKM come from the germline V gene. The CDR3 has 15 residues. After removal of 6 bases from V and 3 bases from J, the junction contained 8 bases not matched to a gene. The CDR3 region has the DNA TGTGCCAGCAGCCTTTTCCGGGAGGACTACAATGAGCAGTTCTTC. It codes for CASSLFREDYNEQFF.

V usage is TRBV7-2 and J usage is TRBJ2-1, with D unclear. CDR3 size: 12 residues. V was pared by 5 bases and J by 7 bases, with 9 bases between. Germline V lookup: CDR1 SGHTA, CDR2 FQGNSA. This chain's CDR3 is CASSEDWNEQFF. The DNA for the CDR3 is TGTGCCAGCAGCGAAGACTGGAATGAGCAGTTCTTC.

The V call is TRBV14, the J call TRBJ2-7; the match to TRBD2 covers 7 bases. This CDR3 is 15 amino acids long. Germline V gives CDR1 SGHDN, CDR2 FVKESK. Trimming at V came to 1 base and at J to 1 base, leaving 4 bases not matched to a gene. The CDR3 loop reads CASSQVGRESYEQYF. The CDR3 nucleotides are TGTGCCAGCAGCCAAGTAGGGCGGGAGTCCTACGAGCAGTACTTC.

The rearrangement joins TRBV4-3 to TRBJ2-7; TRBD2 aligns across 11 bases. This CDR3 contains 17 residues. CDR1 and CDR2 from the germline V gene are LGHNA and YSLEER. Losses at the gene ends were 4 bases for V and 2 bases for J; bases not matched to a gene: 10. The CDR3 reads CASSPYGTSGNTYEQYF. As DNA, the CDR3 is TGCGCCAGCAGCCCATACGGGACTAGCGGTAATACCTACGAGCAGTACTTC.

The rearrangement uses TRBV4-3 and TRBJ1-1; the match to TRBD1 covers 9 bases. The length of the CDR3 is 15 residues. V dropped 4 bases and J dropped 4; count of bases not matched to a gene: 7. Germline-derived CDR1 and CDR2 are LGHNA and YSLEER. CDR3 region: CASSPGQGRSTEAFF. For the CDR3, the DNA is TGCGCCAGCAGCCCAGGACAGGGGAGGAGCACTGAAGCTTTCTTT.

This clone appeared a few times. Other DNA sequences in this sample translate to the same CDR3. The chain carries TRBV27 and TRBJ2-7; 12 positions agree with TRBD2. The V gene end was trimmed by 6 bases and the J gene end by 4 bases; junction bases not matched to a gene: 7. Germline-derived CDR1 and CDR2 are MNHEY and SMNVEV (reference sequence). The CDR3 covers 15 residues. CDR3 in DNA: TGTGCCAGCAGCCTCGGGACTAGCGGGTTATACGAGCAGTACTTC. Its protein product is CASSLGTSGLYEQYF.

This sequence joins TRBV5-6 and TRBJ1-2, with no clear D. This CDR3 is built from 12 residues. The V end was cut by 3 bases, the J end by 4 bases, with 7 bases between. Looked up from germline, CDR1 is SGHDT and CDR2 is YYEEEE. The CDR3 coding sequence is TGTGCCAGCAGCTCGGGTCCCTATGGCTACACCTTC. Its translation: CASSSGPYGYTF.

The chain recombines TRBV10-1 with TRBJ2-1; D not resolved. The CDR3 contains 11 residues. Germline V gene data show CDR1 as WNHNN and CDR2 as SYGVQD (reference sequence). The CDR3 bases are TGCGCTACTAAGACGGTCCATGAGCAGTTCTTC. Amino acid sequence: CATKTVHEQFF.